Listed here are 4 T cell receptor beta chains from one sample, sequenced in a study of cytomegalovirus exposure and HLA in healthy donors. PCR was performed using 60 Vbeta and 13 Jbeta primers. Assay: immunoSEQ multiplex PCR; the TCRdb copy retains only in-frame clones and omits some. Here the sample spans about 180,000 clones, roughly 80% being singletons. Sequenced sample: PBMCs. Receptor source: a boy between 2 and 10 years old in good health and CMV-seronegative.

This clone was seen more than once but under ten times. In DNA, the CDR3 is TGTGCCAGCAGTGAAGCGGCCGGGACAGCCTATGGCTACACCTTC. It encodes CASSEAAGTAYGYTF. This sequence joins TRBV2 and TRBJ1-2; TRBD1 agrees at 7 bases. V shed 0 bases, J shed 4 bases, and the junction held 5 bases outside the gene matches. Germline V gene lookup returns CDR1 SNHLY and CDR2 FYNNEI. The CDR3 sequence is 15 residues long.

The table lists this clone with a count of one. This sample also contains other DNA sequences that code for the same CDR3. The V gene is TRBV29-1, the J gene TRBJ2-7; TRBD2 is a possible D gene (6 bases). Germline assignment: CDR1 SQVTM and CDR2 ANQGSEA. The V and J ends lost 4 bases and 1 base respectively, with 17 bases between them. The CDR3 is 15 residues long. The CDR3 DNA is TGCAGCGTTGGGCCTCGGCTAGCGAGTTCCTACGAGCAGTACTTC. Protein sequence: CSVGPRLASSYEQYF.

J is TRBJ1-1 and V is TRBV29-1; TRBD1 aligns across 11 bases. The length of the CDR3 is 14 residues. V shed 4 bases and J 4 bases; nucleotides not matched to a gene: 5. Germline V gene sequence: CDR1 SQVTM, CDR2 ANQGSEA. CDR3: CSVGGGTGGTEAFF. Written as DNA, the CDR3 is TGCAGCGTTGGGGGGGGGACAGGGGGCACTGAAGCTTTCTTT.

V gene TRBV15 combines with J gene TRBJ2-7, with 12 bases fitting TRBD2. Germline assignment: CDR1 LNHNV and CDR2 YYDKDF (reference sequence). The CDR3 consists of 16 residues. The J segment lost 3 bases and the V segment lost 2 bases, leaving 5 bases of the junction unmatched. CDR3 sequence reads: CATSRLAGGPVYEQYF. The CDR3 DNA sequence: TGTGCCACCAGCAGACTAGCGGGAGGGCCGGTCTACGAGCAGTACTTC.